The 28 T cell receptor beta chains below come from one sample, sequenced in a study of PD-L1 blockade in urothelial cancer. Assay used: immunoSEQ multiplex PCR; TCRdb lists only in-frame clones, some missing. There are about 95,000 clones in the sample; nearly 90% occur only once, and under 2% lies in the top ten. Described time point: pretreatment peripheral blood. Source: PBMCs, taken around atezolizumab (anti-PD-L1) treatment. The receptor set was obtained from a man aged 55 to 70 with urothelial cancer.

This clone showed up just a few times. Here the CDR3 DNA reads TGCAGTGCTAGAAGCCAAGACTACCAGTACTTC. It is translated as CSARSQDYQYF. The chain links TRBV20-1 to TRBJ2-5; D might be TRBD2 (5 bases). Germline loops: CDR1 DFQATT, CDR2 SNEGSKA (reference sequence). V lost 2 bases and J 10 bases, leaving 11 bases between the germline ends. This CDR3 has 11 residues.

The chain combines TRBV7-2 with TRBJ2-5; 12 bases agree with TRBD2. The V segment lost 1 base and the J segment 4 bases; nucleotides outside the gene matches: 7. The CDR3 totals 17 residues. Germline CDR1 is SGHTA and CDR2 is FQGNSA. The CDR3 nucleotides are TGTGCCAGCAGCTTAGTGGGAGGACTAGCGGGATCAGAGACCCAGTACTTC. Translating gives CASSLVGGLAGSETQYF. The variable domain in full, with the rest retrieved from reference TRBV7-2 and TRBJ2-5, is GAGVSQSPSNKVTEKGKDVELRCDPISGHTALYWYRQSLGQGLEFLIYFQGNSAPDKSGLPSDRFSAERTGGSVSTLTIQRTQQEDSAVYLCASSLVGGLAGSETQYFGPGTRLLVL.

J is TRBJ2-1 and V is TRBV6-5; D possibly corresponds to TRBD2 (7 bases). Trimming left V 5 bases short and J 8 bases short, with 19 bases between. The CDR3 is 15 residues long. The germline gives CDR1 MNHEY, CDR2 SVGAGI. The CDR3 loop is CASSSGGGRRDEQFF. CDR3 DNA sequence: TGTGCCAGCAGTAGTGGGGGGGGGCGACGGGATGAGCAGTTCTTC.

The CDR3 loop is CASSLEPTDTQYF. CDR3 in DNA: TGTGCCAGCAGTTTAGAGCCCACAGATACGCAGTATTTT. This chain links TRBV27 with TRBJ2-3; D ambiguous. The CDR3 consists of 13 residues. From germline, CDR1 is MNHEY and CDR2 SMNVEV (reference sequence). The V end was cut by 2 bases, the J end by 2 bases, with 5 bases between.

The rearrangement links TRBV6-1 to TRBJ2-3; D perhaps matches TRBD1 (5 bases). The CDR3 contains 14 residues. The germline V gene has CDR1 MNHNS and CDR2 SASEGT. The ends were cut back, 5 bases at V and 3 bases at J, with 12 bases in the middle. CDR3 coding DNA: TGTGCCAGCAGTACCAGGGTAATGACAGATACGCAGTATTTT. Its translation: CASSTRVMTDTQYF.

CDR3 in DNA: TGTGCCAGTAGCGATATCGCGGGGGGCGCGTATCAGCCCCAGCATTTT. It is translated as CASSDIAGGAYQPQHF. This chain links TRBV19 with TRBJ1-5, with TRBD1 as a possible D gene (6 bases). CDR1 is LNHDA and CDR2 is SQIVND in the germline V gene (reference sequence). The CDR3 covers 16 residues. Between the trimmed V and J ends, which lost 6 bases and 5 bases, there was a span of 20 bases.

V and J are TRBV15 and TRBJ2-3; TRBD2 matches at 8 bases. CDR1 and CDR2 (germline): LNHNV, YYDKDF (reference sequence). The J segment lost 3 bases and the V segment lost 0 bases, leaving 14 bases of the junction unmatched. The CDR3 extends over 19 amino acids. CDR3 protein: CATSREMSMGLGKTDTQYF. CDR3 nucleotides: TGTGCCACCAGCAGAGAAATGTCGATGGGACTAGGAAAAACAGATACGCAGTATTTT. The whole variable domain, remainder taken from reference TRBV15 and TRBJ2-3, is DAMVIQNPRYQVTQFGKPVTLSCSQTLNHNVMYWYQQKSSQAPKLLFHYYDKDFNNEADTPDNFQSRRPNTSFCFLDIRSPGLGDTAMYLCATSREMSMGLGKTDTQYFGPGTRLTVL.

This clone was recorded only once. The CDR3 region is CASSLLSGGQGYNEQFF. CDR3 sequence (DNA): TGTGCCAGCAGCTTACTCTCCGGGGGACAGGGGTACAATGAGCAGTTCTTC. The J gene is TRBJ2-1, the V gene TRBV7-3; 10 bases fit TRBD1. Germline V CDR1 and CDR2: SGHTA, FQGTGA. This CDR3 has 17 amino acids. With 2 bases clipped from V and 4 bases from J, the junction kept 8 bases outside the gene matches.

The CDR3 DNA sequence: TGCGCCAGTCGAGCGGGAATCGCCTACGAGCAGTACTTC. Translating it yields CASRAGIAYEQYF. The chain is built from TRBV10-2 and TRBJ2-7; TRBD2 matches 7 bases. Germline V gene sequence: CDR1 WSHSY, CDR2 SAAADI. This CDR3 has 13 residues. V lost 9 bases to trimming and J lost 2 bases; unmatched junction nucleotides: 7.

The rearrangement links TRBV27 to TRBJ2-7; tentative D call: TRBD1 (5 bases). The germline V gene encodes CDR1 MNHEY and CDR2 SMNVEV (reference sequence). This CDR3 region has 16 residues. Trimming left V 2 bases short and J 2 bases short, with 16 bases between. The CDR3 loop is CASSLRAPTDTYEQYF. CDR3 sequence (DNA): TGTGCCAGCAGTTTAAGGGCCCCGACAGACACCTACGAGCAGTACTTC.

This chain links TRBV6-5 with TRBJ1-4; D uncertain. The germline CDR1 and CDR2 sequences are MNHEY and SVGAGI. V was shortened by 6 bases and J by 8 bases, with 16 bases between the two germline ends. The CDR3 runs 14 residues. The CDR3 is CASRPFGEEEKLFF. The CDR3 DNA sequence: TGTGCCAGCAGGCCCTTCGGGGAGGAGGAAAAACTGTTTTTT.

This clone was seen once. The chain links TRBV4-3 to TRBJ2-7; tentatively, D is TRBD2 (5 bases). Trimming left V 4 bases short and J 7 bases short, with 14 bases between. This CDR3 contains 13 residues. CDR1 and CDR2 from the germline V gene are LGHNA and YSLEER. The DNA of the CDR3 is TGCGCCAGCAGCCGGCAGACCGGAGGAGAGCAGTACTTC. As protein: CASSRQTGGEQYF.

The chain joins TRBV6-6 to TRBJ2-2; 8 nucleotides line up with TRBD1. With 0 bases clipped from V and 6 bases from J, the junction kept 6 bases outside the gene matches. The germline V gene has CDR1 MNHNY and CDR2 SVGAGI (reference sequence). This CDR3 comprises 16 residues. The CDR3 spells CASSYSRQGQSGELFF. The CDR3 DNA reads as TGTGCCAGCAGTTACTCGAGACAGGGGCAATCCGGGGAGCTGTTTTTT.

The J gene is TRBJ2-7, the V gene TRBV29-1; tentatively, D is TRBD1 (6 bases). Trimming removed 4 bases at V and 2 bases at J, with 12 bases between. The CDR3 runs 13 residues. Germline V CDR1 and CDR2: SQVTM, ANQGSEA. The CDR3: CSVVTGRPYEQYF. As DNA, the CDR3 is TGCAGCGTTGTTACAGGGCGTCCCTACGAGCAGTACTTC.

J is TRBJ1-1 and V is TRBV2; D is undetermined. The CDR3 covers 11 residues. Germline-derived CDR1 and CDR2 are SNHLY and FYNNEI. Deletions cut 4 bases from V and 10 bases from J, with 10 bases between. CDR3 in DNA: TGTGCCAGCAGTGGAGGAGGTTTAGCTTTCTTT. It codes for CASSGGGLAFF.

The V gene is TRBV6-1, the J gene TRBJ1-1, with TRBD1 matching 9 bases. The CDR3 has 16 amino acids. CDR1 and CDR2 (germline): MNHNS, SASEGT. V shed 4 bases and J 6 bases; nucleotides not matched to a gene: 12. The CDR3 DNA follows: TGTGCCAGCAGTGCTTTCGTGGGACAGGGCGGAGCTGAAGCTTTCTTT. Residues: CASSAFVGQGGAEAFF.

CDR3 residues: CASSLSTAGEQFF. The CDR3 coding sequence is TGTGCCAGCAGCCTATCGACAGCCGGTGAGCAGTTCTTC. The chain employs TRBV28 and TRBJ2-1, with D possibly matching TRBD1 (5 bases). Germline V gene sequence: CDR1 MDHEN, CDR2 SYDVKM. CDR3 length equals 13 residues. The germline V and J ends were trimmed by 6 bases and 9 bases, with 15 bases remaining between them.

V usage is TRBV30 and J usage is TRBJ2-5, with D tentatively TRBD2 (6 bases). Trimming removed 4 bases at V and 1 base at J, with 16 bases between. The CDR3 is made up of 15 amino acids. The germline gives CDR1 GTSNPN, CDR2 SVGIG (reference sequence). In DNA, the CDR3 is TGTGCCTGGAAAAGATGGCAGGGACTCCAAGAGACCCAGTACTTC. It specifies CAWKRWQGLQETQYF.

V gene TRBV5-5 combines with J gene TRBJ2-1, with 9 bases matching TRBD2. The CDR3 covers 14 residues. V lost 5 bases to trimming and J lost 8 bases; unmatched junction nucleotides: 8. Germline V lookup: CDR1 SGHKS, CDR2 YYEKEE (reference sequence). Written as DNA, the CDR3 is TGTGCCAGCAGTCCAGGGACTAGCCGGTATGAGCAGTTCTTC. It codes for CASSPGTSRYEQFF.

The CDR3 loop is CASSVGRGYGYTF. The DNA for the CDR3 is TGTGCCAGCAGCGTCGGCAGGGGCTATGGCTACACCTTC. The chain recombines TRBV9 with TRBJ1-2; possible D gene TRBD1, 6 bases. Between the trimmed V and J ends, which lost 2 bases and 4 bases, there was a span of 9 bases. Germline V lookup: CDR1 SGDLS, CDR2 YYNGEE. The CDR3 is 13 residues long. Variable domain in full (rest from reference TRBV9 and TRBJ1-2): DSGVTQTPKHLITATGQRVTLRCSPRSGDLSVYWYQQSLDQGLQFLIQYYNGEERAKGNILERFSAQQFPDLHSELNLSSLELGDSALYFCASSVGRGYGYTFGSGTRLTVV.

V gene TRBV4-2 combines with J gene TRBJ1-1; D is unresolved. Germline CDR1 reads LGHNA; CDR2 reads YNFKEQ. The CDR3 runs 13 residues. V was shortened by 1 base and J by 4 bases, with 7 bases between the two germline ends. The CDR3 protein is CASSQAPGTEAFF. For the CDR3, the DNA is TGTGCCAGCAGCCAAGCGCCGGGCACTGAAGCTTTCTTT.

The chain has TRBV18 and TRBJ2-5; TRBD2 matches at 7 bases. The length of the CDR3 is 18 residues. J was trimmed by 1 base and V by 0 bases; bases with no gene match: 11. Germline CDR1 and CDR2: KGHSH and LQKENI. The CDR3 nucleotides are TGTGCCAGCTCACCACCGCGTCCGGGAGGACGCGGCCAAGAGACCCAGTACTTC. Translated: CASSPPRPGGRGQETQYF. Complete variable domain (other parts from reference TRBV18 and TRBJ2-5): NAGVMQNPRHLVRRRGQEARLRCSPMKGHSHVYWYRQLPEEGLKFMVYLQKENIIDESGMPKERFSAEFPKEGPSILRIQQVVRGDSAAYFCASSPPRPGGRGQETQYFGPGTRLLVL.

This sequence joins TRBV28 and TRBJ1-2; 8 bases are a match to TRBD1. The CDR3 is made up of 14 amino acids. CDR1 MDHEN and CDR2 SYDVKM come from the germline V gene. V lost 6 bases to trimming and J lost 7 bases; unmatched junction nucleotides: 10. The CDR3 here is CASRTGAALGGYTF. DNA for the CDR3: TGTGCCAGCAGGACAGGGGCCGCCTTGGGTGGCTACACCTTC.

This chain uses TRBV27 with TRBJ2-7; no firm D call. CDR3 length: 15 amino acids. CDR1 MNHEY and CDR2 SMNVEV come from the germline V gene (reference sequence). Trimming took 3 bases from V and 0 from J, leaving 12 bases between them. CDR3 residues: CASSLGYLGSYEQYF. DNA of the CDR3: TGTGCCAGCAGTTTGGGCTACCTGGGCTCCTACGAGCAGTACTTC.

The chain employs TRBV5-4 and TRBJ2-5; 9 bases line up with TRBD2. Germline V gene sequence: CDR1 SGHNT, CDR2 YYREEE (reference sequence). The CDR3 extends over 16 amino acids. The V segment lost 3 bases and the J segment 4 bases; nucleotides outside the gene matches: 10. CDR3 amino acids: CASSSNDAGGGETQYF. DNA of the CDR3: TGTGCCAGCAGCTCGAATGATGCGGGGGGGGGAGAGACCCAGTACTTC.

V and J are TRBV5-6 and TRBJ2-1; D gene ambiguous. V lost 3 bases, J lost 7 bases, and 11 bases lay in between. The CDR3 runs to 13 residues. Germline V gene data show CDR1 as SGHDT and CDR2 as YYEEEE. The CDR3 reads CASSSGNYNEQFF. The CDR3 DNA sequence: TGTGCCAGCAGCTCCGGAAACTATAATGAGCAGTTCTTC.

The V gene is TRBV5-1, the J gene TRBJ2-7; 8 bases align to TRBD1. The trim removed 4 bases at V and 3 bases at J, leaving 3 bases unmatched. Germline CDR1 SGHRS, CDR2 YFSETQ. The CDR3 runs 13 residues. The CDR3 reads CASSAGQDYEQYF. As DNA, the CDR3 is TGCGCCAGCAGCGCGGGACAGGACTACGAGCAGTACTTC.

The chain combines TRBV7-2 with TRBJ2-7, with 8 bases fitting TRBD1. J was trimmed by 4 bases and V by 7 bases; bases with no gene match: 12. Per the germline V gene, CDR1 is SGHTA and CDR2 is FQGNSA. CDR3 length: 15 residues. CDR3 protein: CASTKRSGGGYEQYF. The CDR3 DNA reads TGTGCCAGCACCAAACGGTCAGGGGGCGGTTACGAGCAGTACTTC.